The clone carrying this T cell receptor beta chain was seen only a few times. Its target is not known. After removal of 4 bases from V and 6 bases from J, the junction contained 8 bases not matched to a gene. This CDR3 spans 14 amino acids. This entry belongs to a study of early T cells in non-severe SARS-CoV-2 infection. Whole-study context: Investigators sequenced bulk RNA drawn from unsorted whole blood, and chains remained unpaired.

General study results and limits: The matching step, a VDJdb search, favored anti-spike CD8 responses and missed private and CD4 specificities.

The TCR library protocol was used to attach unique molecular identifiers. These identifiers were attached to individual cDNA molecules. TCRdb analysed the 5' RACE reads with MiXCR anew, one entry per CDR3 protein. Of roughly 69,000 distinct CDR3 sequences in the sample, almost 9% were seen once. The receptor comes from an adult who was a healthcare worker with PCR-confirmed SARS-CoV-2 infection or an uninfected control (not recorded which). Sample: whole blood, taken at baseline. The genes are TRBV12-3 or TRBV12-4 and TRBJ2-7, with 8 positions matching TRBD2. This CDR3 is CASSWGTRLLEQYF. The CDR3 DNA reads as TGTGCCAGCAGTTGGGGGACTAGACTCCTCGAGCAGTACTTC.